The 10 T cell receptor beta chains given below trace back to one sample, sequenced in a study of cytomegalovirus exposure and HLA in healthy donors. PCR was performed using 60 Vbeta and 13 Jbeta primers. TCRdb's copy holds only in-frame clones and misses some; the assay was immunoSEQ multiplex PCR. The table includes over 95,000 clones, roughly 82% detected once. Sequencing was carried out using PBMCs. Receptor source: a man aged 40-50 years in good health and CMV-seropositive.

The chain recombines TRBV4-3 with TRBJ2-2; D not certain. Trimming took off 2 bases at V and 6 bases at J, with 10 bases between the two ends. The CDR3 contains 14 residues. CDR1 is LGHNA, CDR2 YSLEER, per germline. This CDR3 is CASSQTFYSGELFF. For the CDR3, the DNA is TGCGCCAGCAGCCAAACCTTCTATTCCGGGGAGCTGTTTTTT.

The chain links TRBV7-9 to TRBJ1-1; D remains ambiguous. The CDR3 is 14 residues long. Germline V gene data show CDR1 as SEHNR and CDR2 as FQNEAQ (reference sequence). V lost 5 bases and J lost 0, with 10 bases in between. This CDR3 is CASSDAGLNTEAFF. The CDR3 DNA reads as TGTGCCAGCAGCGACGCGGGATTGAACACTGAAGCTTTCTTT.

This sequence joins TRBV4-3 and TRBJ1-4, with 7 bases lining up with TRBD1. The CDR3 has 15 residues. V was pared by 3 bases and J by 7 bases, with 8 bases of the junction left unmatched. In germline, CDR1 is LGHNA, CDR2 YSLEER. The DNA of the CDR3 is TGCGCCAGCAGCCAGGCCGACAGGGCGAGTGAAAAACTGTTTTTT. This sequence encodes CASSQADRASEKLFF.

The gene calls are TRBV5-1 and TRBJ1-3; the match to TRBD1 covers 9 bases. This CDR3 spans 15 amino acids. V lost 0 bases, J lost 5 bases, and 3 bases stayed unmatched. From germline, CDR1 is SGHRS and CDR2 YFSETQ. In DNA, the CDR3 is TGCGCCAGCAGCTTGGCTGGACAGGGGAGAAACACCATATATTTT. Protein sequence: CASSLAGQGRNTIYF.

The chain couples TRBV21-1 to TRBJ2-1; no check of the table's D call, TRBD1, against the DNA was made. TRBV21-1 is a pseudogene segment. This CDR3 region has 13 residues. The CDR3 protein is CASSWTGNNEQFF. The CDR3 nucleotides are TGTGCCAGCAGCTGGACAGGTAACAATGAGCAGTTCTTC.

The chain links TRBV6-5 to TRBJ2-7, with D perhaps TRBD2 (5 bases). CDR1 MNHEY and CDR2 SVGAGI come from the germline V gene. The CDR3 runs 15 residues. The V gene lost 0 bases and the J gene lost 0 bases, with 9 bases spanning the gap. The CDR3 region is CASSYSSRGSYEQYF. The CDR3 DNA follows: TGTGCCAGCAGTTACTCGAGCCGGGGCTCCTACGAGCAGTACTTC.

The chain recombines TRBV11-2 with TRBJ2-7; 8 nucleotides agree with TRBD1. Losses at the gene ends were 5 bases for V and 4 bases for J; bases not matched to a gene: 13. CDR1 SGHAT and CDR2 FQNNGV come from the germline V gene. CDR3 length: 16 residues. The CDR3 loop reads CASSPSRDRTPYEQYF. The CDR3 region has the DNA TGTGCCAGCAGCCCATCCCGGGACAGGACCCCATACGAGCAGTACTTC.

The CDR3 region has the DNA TGTGCCAGCAGGCCGGGACAGGCCGCCTACGAGCAGTACTTC. It codes for CASRPGQAAYEQYF. The rearrangement joins TRBV2 to TRBJ2-7; TRBD1 matches 8 bases. Looked up from germline, CDR1 is SNHLY and CDR2 is FYNNEI. The CDR3 covers 14 residues. Trimming at V came to 6 bases and at J to 2 bases, leaving 6 bases not matched to a gene.

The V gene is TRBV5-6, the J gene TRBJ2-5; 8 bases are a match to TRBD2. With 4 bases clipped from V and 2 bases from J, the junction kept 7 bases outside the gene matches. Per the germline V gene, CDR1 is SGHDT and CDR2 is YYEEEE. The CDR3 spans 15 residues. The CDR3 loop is CASSPLSGGQETQYF. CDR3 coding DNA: TGTGCCAGCAGCCCCCTATCGGGGGGGCAAGAGACCCAGTACTTC. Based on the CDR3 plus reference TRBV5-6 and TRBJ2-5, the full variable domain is DAGVTQSPTHLIKTRGQQVTLRCSPKSGHDTVSWYQQALGQGPQFIFQYYEEEERQRGNFPDRFSGHQFPNYSSELNVNALLLGDSALYLCASSPLSGGQETQYFGPGTRLLVL.

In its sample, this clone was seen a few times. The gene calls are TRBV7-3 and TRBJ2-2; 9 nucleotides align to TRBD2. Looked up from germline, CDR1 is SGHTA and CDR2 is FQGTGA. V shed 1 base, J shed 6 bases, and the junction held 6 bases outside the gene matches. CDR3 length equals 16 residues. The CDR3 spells CASSLSGGGAPGELFF. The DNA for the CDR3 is TGTGCCAGCAGCTTAAGCGGCGGGGGGGCCCCCGGGGAGCTGTTTTTT.